The 23 T cell receptor beta chains below all came from one sample that was sequenced in a study of blood T cell repertoires in COVID-19. Here immunoSEQ multiplex PCR was the method, and the copy in TCRdb shows in-frame clones only, minus some. This table has 300,000 to 350,000 clones, approximately 90% appearing once. Sequenced: peripheral blood. The receptors shown here come from a woman aged 18 to 35 who had recovered from COVID-19.

V usage is TRBV6-2 or TRBV6-3 and J usage is TRBJ1-6, with TRBD1 matching 9 bases. CDR3 length equals 15 residues. The junction had 4 bases not matched to a gene; V was cut back by 2 bases and J by 8 bases. CDR1 and CDR2 from the germline V gene are MNHEY and SVGEGT. CDR3 in amino acids: CASSYRGQGDSPLHF. CDR3 in DNA: TGTGCCAGCAGTTACCGGGGACAGGGAGATTCACCCCTCCACTTT.

The rearrangement joins TRBV30 to TRBJ2-2; 7 positions agree with TRBD2. V was pared by 3 bases and J by 5 bases, with 18 bases of the junction left unmatched. CDR3 size: 18 residues. Germline CDR1 is GTSNPN and CDR2 is SVGIG (reference sequence). For the CDR3, the DNA is TGTGCCTGGAGCGCCTTCTGGGGAGGGATCGTCAGGACCGGGGAGCTGTTTTTT. Residues: CAWSAFWGGIVRTGELFF.

The chain recombines TRBV11-2 with TRBJ2-7; D is possibly TRBD2 (6 bases). Trimming left V 5 bases short and J 6 bases short, with 23 bases between. CDR1 SGHAT and CDR2 FQNNGV come from the germline V gene. The CDR3 is made up of 16 amino acids. This chain's CDR3 is CASSPRLSGYFPEQYV. CDR3 bases: TGTGCCAGCAGCCCGCGACTAAGCGGGTACTTCCCCGAGCAGTACGTC.

The chain has TRBV6-1 and TRBJ2-6; 7 nucleotides match TRBD2. The CDR3 covers 17 residues. The V segment lost 3 bases and the J segment 2 bases; nucleotides outside the gene matches: 7. Germline V gene data show CDR1 as MNHNS and CDR2 as SASEGT. The CDR3 DNA follows: TGTGCCAGCAGTGAGGCCCGTCGGGGGGCTGGGGCCAACGTCCTGACTTTC. It translates to CASSEARRGAGANVLTF.

The V call is TRBV19, the J call TRBJ2-5; TRBD1 matches at 7 bases. This CDR3 is built from 13 residues. Germline V gives CDR1 LNHDA, CDR2 SQIVND (reference sequence). V gave up 8 bases and J gave up 2 bases; unmatched junction bases: 5. The CDR3 nucleotides are TGTGCCAGTGGCTCGGGACAGCAAGAGACCCAGTACTTC. Translated, it gives CASGSGQQETQYF.

For this clone: One end of the junction fails to match germline, which may point to a read error. The genes are TRBV6-5 and TRBJ1-1; no clear D. From germline, CDR1 is MNHEY and CDR2 SVGAGI. The CDR3 consists of 11 residues. CDR3 nucleotides: TGTGCCAGCAGTTACTCGAATACAGAGCACTTT. This codes for CASSYSNTEHF.

The chain links TRBV29-1 to TRBJ1-3; D is unresolved. V was pared by 7 bases and J by 0 bases, with 10 bases between. The length of the CDR3 is 13 residues. Germline V lookup: CDR1 SQVTM, CDR2 ANQGSEA. The CDR3 sequence is CSAHGVSGNTIYF. As DNA, the CDR3 is TGCAGCGCACACGGAGTCTCTGGAAACACCATATATTTT.

This chain links TRBV27 with TRBJ1-5, with 9 nucleotides matching TRBD1. The CDR3 totals 19 residues. CDR1 MNHEY and CDR2 SMNVEV come from the germline V gene (reference sequence). Trimming cost V 5 bases and J 3 bases; bases outside gene matches: 17. The chain's CDR3 is CASSPTGTGMIAPNQPQHF. The CDR3 bases are TGTGCCAGCAGTCCTACCGGGACAGGGATGATTGCCCCCAATCAGCCCCAGCATTTT.

This chain joins TRBV7-2 and TRBJ2-1; 7 bases match TRBD1. Germline V gene sequence: CDR1 SGHTA, CDR2 FQGNSA. The CDR3 runs 15 residues. V lost 5 bases to trimming and J lost 3 bases; unmatched junction nucleotides: 7. CDR3 residues: CASSQRTGVYNEQFF. In nucleotides, the CDR3 is TGTGCCAGCAGCCAAAGAACAGGGGTCTACAATGAGCAGTTCTTC.

The chain combines TRBV7-2 with TRBJ2-1, with D perhaps TRBD1 (5 bases). With 5 bases removed from V and 3 bases from J, the gap between germline ends came to 11 bases. Germline CDR1 and CDR2: SGHTA and FQGNSA. The CDR3 spans 14 residues. The CDR3 nucleotides are TGTGCCAGCAGCGGGCAGGGTTTCTACAATGAGCAGTTCTTC. It translates to CASSGQGFYNEQFF. The entire variable domain, with the rest obtained from reference TRBV7-2 and TRBJ2-1, is as follows: GAGVSQSPSNKVTEKGKDVELRCDPISGHTALYWYRQSLGQGLEFLIYFQGNSAPDKSGLPSDRFSAERTGGSVSTLTIQRTQQEDSAVYLCASSGQGFYNEQFFGPGTRLTVL.

The chain joins TRBV5-6 to TRBJ2-5; possibly TRBD1 for D (6 bases). The CDR3 spans 15 residues. The V gene's germline CDR1 is SGHDT and CDR2 YYEEEE. The ends were cut back, 0 bases at V and 2 bases at J, with 11 bases in the middle. The CDR3 nucleotides are TGTGCCAGCAGCTTGGGCACAGGGTTTCAAGAGACCCAGTACTTC. The encoded protein is CASSLGTGFQETQYF.

The chain combines TRBV3-1 (or the pseudogene TRBV3-2) with TRBJ1-2; 8 bases are shared with TRBD1. Germline-derived CDR1 and CDR2 are LGHDT and YNNKEL (reference sequence). Losses at the gene ends were 4 bases for V and 0 bases for J; bases not matched to a gene: 13. The CDR3 sequence is 18 residues long. The CDR3 is CASSPSDRAKLANYGYTF. The CDR3 DNA follows: TGTGCCAGCAGCCCTTCGGACAGGGCCAAATTAGCTAACTATGGCTACACCTTC.

The V and J genes are TRBV7-2 and TRBJ1-2, with 7 nucleotides matching TRBD1. This CDR3 has 14 residues. After removal of 5 bases from V and 6 bases from J, the junction contained 9 bases not matched to a gene. Germline CDR1 and CDR2: SGHTA and FQGNSA. This CDR3 reads CASSLTGRIDGYTF. In DNA, the CDR3 is TGTGCCAGCAGCCTGACAGGGAGGATCGATGGCTACACCTTC.

The chain links TRBV11-2 to TRBJ2-1; D possibly corresponds to TRBD2 (5 bases). Germline V CDR1 and CDR2: SGHAT, FQNNGV. The CDR3 sequence is 14 residues long. V lost 5 bases, J lost 12 bases, and 20 bases lay in between. The CDR3, as DNA: TGTGCCAGCAGCCCTGCTGTGGGGAGTATGGTGCAGTTCTTC. This encodes CASSPAVGSMVQFF.

This rearrangement joins TRBV19 to TRBJ2-1, with TRBD2 matching 15 bases. The V segment lost 6 bases and the J segment 4 bases; nucleotides outside the gene matches: 10. The CDR3 runs 18 residues. Germline values: CDR1 LNHDA, CDR2 SQIVND (reference sequence). CDR3 sequence reads: CASSRLGLAGGPYNEQFF. CDR3 in DNA: TGTGCCAGTAGCCGCCTAGGACTAGCGGGAGGGCCGTACAATGAGCAGTTCTTC.

The V gene is TRBV4-3, the J gene TRBJ1-4, with TRBD1 matching 10 bases. This CDR3 spans 15 amino acids. V shed 2 bases, J shed 8 bases, and the junction held 5 bases outside the gene matches. Germline values: CDR1 LGHNA, CDR2 YSLEER. DNA for the CDR3: TGCGCCAGCAGCCAACGGGACAGGGGCCGGGAAAAACTGTTTTTT. This sequence encodes CASSQRDRGREKLFF.

The chain has TRBV19 and TRBJ1-6; D is undetermined. This CDR3 region has 12 residues. The germline V gene has CDR1 LNHDA and CDR2 SQIVND (reference sequence). The V gene lost 9 bases and the J gene lost 11 bases, with 14 bases spanning the gap. The CDR3 DNA reads TGTGCCAGCCGGCACAGCGGAACACCCCTCCACTTT. Protein product: CASRHSGTPLHF.

V and J are TRBV7-2 and TRBJ2-7, with 10 bases that match TRBD2. The CDR3 runs 16 residues. CDR1 is SGHTA and CDR2 is FQGNSA in the germline V gene. J lost 5 bases, V lost 1 base, and 8 bases had no gene match. The CDR3 sequence: CASSLETAGGPHEQYV. The DNA for the CDR3 is TGTGCCAGCAGCTTAGAAACAGCGGGAGGGCCCCACGAGCAGTACGTC.

This sequence joins TRBV10-1 and TRBJ2-3; 8 bases are a match to TRBD2. Germline V CDR1 and CDR2: WNHNN, SYGVQD (reference sequence). CDR3 length: 15 residues. V lost 0 bases and J lost 5; bases outside the gene matches: 4. CDR3 loop: CASSESSGTLDTQYF. The CDR3 nucleotides read TGCGCCAGCAGTGAGTCTAGCGGGACCCTAGATACGCAGTATTTT.

The rearrangement links TRBV4-3 to TRBJ1-2, with a tentative D call TRBD1 (5 bases). CDR3 length equals 12 residues. Trimming took off 1 base at V and 8 bases at J, with 8 bases between the two ends. Germline V gene data show CDR1 as LGHNA and CDR2 as YSLEER. The CDR3 region is CASSQVGVGYTF. The CDR3 DNA is TGCGCCAGCAGCCAAGTAGGGGTCGGCTACACCTTC.

This chain connects TRBV6-2 or TRBV6-3 to TRBJ2-7; the match to TRBD2 covers 11 bases. Germline V gene data show CDR1 as MNHEY and CDR2 as SVGEGT. J lost 2 bases, V lost 0 bases, and 6 bases had no gene match. The CDR3 extends over 17 amino acids. The CDR3 region is CASSYSTSGSATYEQYV. CDR3 nucleotides: TGTGCCAGCAGTTACTCAACTAGCGGGAGCGCTACCTACGAGCAGTACGTC.

This chain joins TRBV7-2 and TRBJ2-1; 7 nucleotides match TRBD1. The trim removed 4 bases at V and 0 bases at J, leaving 9 bases unmatched. Germline values: CDR1 SGHTA, CDR2 FQGNSA. This CDR3 comprises 17 residues. The CDR3 here is CASSSMTGWGSYNEQFF. The CDR3 DNA reads TGTGCCAGCAGCTCCATGACAGGGTGGGGCTCCTACAATGAGCAGTTCTTC.

V and J are TRBV28 and TRBJ1-2; a weak D match, TRBD1 (6 bases). The germline V gene has CDR1 MDHEN and CDR2 SYDVKM. Trimming removed 5 bases from V and 7 bases from J, with 17 bases in between. CDR3 size: 14 residues. The DNA for the CDR3 is TGTGCCAGCAGTCCTCACAGGGAGTCGAGTGGCTACACCTTC. Translation gives CASSPHRESSGYTF.